This T cell receptor (beta chain) was retrieved from a study of early T cells in non-severe SARS-CoV-2 infection. Researchers tagged individual cDNA molecules with unique molecular identifiers. TCRdb reprocessed the 5' RACE reads with MiXCR, giving one entry per CDR3 protein. This sample has 50,000 to 60,000 distinct CDR3 sequences, with about 7.7% found just once. Sequenced: whole blood. The sequence was collected from an adult who was a healthcare worker with PCR-confirmed SARS-CoV-2 infection or an uninfected control (not recorded which).

This CDR3 reads CAGSGTATYTGELFF. The CDR3 DNA reads TGTGCCGGATCCGGGACAGCCACGTACACCGGGGAGCTGTTTTTT. The rearrangement uses TRBV30 and TRBJ2-2, with TRBD1 matching 7 bases. The CDR3 contains 15 residues. V gave up 8 bases and J gave up 3 bases; unmatched junction bases: 12. Germline V gene lookup returns CDR1 GTSNPN and CDR2 SVGIG (reference sequence).